This TCR beta chain was recorded in a study of T cells after yellow fever vaccination. Study-level results: Most clones from primary vaccination resurfaced after the booster (approximately 96% CD4, more than 75% CD8).

One entry per CDR3 protein results from TCRdb running MiXCR on the 5' RACE reads. The sample holds hundreds of thousands of distinct CDR3 sequences, about 8.7% seen once. The CDR3 is made up of 15 amino acids. Germline assignment: CDR1 DFQATT and CDR2 SNEGSKA (reference sequence). V trimming: 3 bases; J trimming: 2 bases; junction bases outside the gene matches: 7. This clonotype was observed at least ten times. Its target is unknown. The V and J genes are TRBV20-1 and TRBJ1-3; TRBD1 agrees at 7 bases. This clonotype was obtained from a man between 18 and 29 years old who received the YFV17D yellow fever vaccine. The source was PBMCs, collected on the day of the first yellow fever vaccination. The CDR3 DNA reads TGCAGTGCTAGGGTTACCACAGGGGCTGGAAACACCATATATTTT. As protein: CSARVTTGAGNTIYF.